These T cell receptor beta chains were read from a single sample in a study of cytomegalovirus exposure and HLA in healthy donors. Only in-frame clones appear in the TCRdb table, and some are missing; sequencing was by immunoSEQ multiplex PCR. The repertoire has 100,000 or so clones, 73% of them found once; the top ten carry less than 4.5%. Material for sequencing was PBMCs. The receptors derive from a man aged 35 to 55 in good health and CMV-seronegative. Each CDR3 is given with its conserved first and last residue.

v_gene	CDR3aa
TRBV4-3	CASSQDRGEKLFF
TRBV11-2	CASSLAPGGPYSYEQYF
TRBV29-1	CSGTGDTEAFF
TRBV25-1	CASSEYRRGLQYF
TRBV29-1	CSVRLAGGWELFF
TRBV9	CASSVAGLAGVSEQFF
TRBV30	CAWNLDSSYNSPLHF
TRBV6-1	CASSEAGSGLFNSPLHF
TRBV6-6	CASSYGGENTEAFF
TRBV7-6	CASSRDRGMNTEAFF
TRBV2	CASHREGTDTQYF
TRBV4-1	CASSQPGEGLEQYF
TRBV19	CASSKGGGGYGYTF
TRBV6-5	CASSSAGGGEQYF
TRBV4-3	CASSQRGGVGEETQYF
TRBV2	CASRRQETGELFF
TRBV5-1	CASRLQGDRQGTYEQYF
TRBV9	CASSNRGRSGNTIYF
TRBV7-7	CASSFGVDNEQFF
TRBV15	CATSRVWAGAQRDGYTF
TRBV19	CASSLRDSGNTIYF
TRBV6-1	CASSEAEDRGEAFF
TRBV12-5	CASGAWTDNSPLHF
TRBV7-2	CASSLNRVPNSPLHF
TRBV6-5	CASSYKGDGYTF
TRBV15	CATSPQDRNTEAFF
TRBV4-2	CASSRDRGLNTEAFF
TRBV5-6	CASSSRDRGEKLFF
TRBV5-4	CASSLRTGGTYEQYF
TRBV7-9	CASSSGQKYGYTF
TRBV28	CASIFGGGYNEQFF